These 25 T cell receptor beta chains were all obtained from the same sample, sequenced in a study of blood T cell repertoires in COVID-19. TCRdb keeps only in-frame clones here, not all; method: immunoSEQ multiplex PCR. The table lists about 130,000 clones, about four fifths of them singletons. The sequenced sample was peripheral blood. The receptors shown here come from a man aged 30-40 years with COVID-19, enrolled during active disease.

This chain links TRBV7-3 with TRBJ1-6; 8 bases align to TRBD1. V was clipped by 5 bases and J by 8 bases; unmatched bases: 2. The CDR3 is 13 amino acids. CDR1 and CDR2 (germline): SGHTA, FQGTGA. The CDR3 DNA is TGTGCCAGCAGCGCGGACAGGGATTCACCCCTCCACTTT. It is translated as CASSADRDSPLHF.

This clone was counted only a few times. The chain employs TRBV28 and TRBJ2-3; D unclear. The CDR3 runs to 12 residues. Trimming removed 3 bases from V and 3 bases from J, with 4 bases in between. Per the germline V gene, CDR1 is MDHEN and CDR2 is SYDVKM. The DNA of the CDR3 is TGTGCCAGCAGTTTCTCGACAGATACGCAGTATTTT. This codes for CASSFSTDTQYF.

CDR3 loop: CASSFLNTIYF. Written as DNA, the CDR3 is TGTGCCAGCAGTTTTCTCAACACCATATATTTT. The chain combines TRBV12-3 or TRBV12-4 with TRBJ1-3; no firm D call. This CDR3 region has 11 residues. V shed 3 bases and J shed 7 bases, with 4 bases lying between them.

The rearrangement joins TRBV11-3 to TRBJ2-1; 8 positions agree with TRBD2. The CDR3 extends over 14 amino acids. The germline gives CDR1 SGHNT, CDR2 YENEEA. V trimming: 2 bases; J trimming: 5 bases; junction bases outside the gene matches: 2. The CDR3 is CASSLSSGHNEQFF. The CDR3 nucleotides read TGTGCCAGCAGCTTATCTAGCGGGCACAATGAGCAGTTCTTC. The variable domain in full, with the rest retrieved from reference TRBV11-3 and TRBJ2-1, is EAGVVQSPRYKIIEKKQPVAFWCNPISGHNTLYWYLQNLGQGPELLIRYENEEAVDDSQLPKDRFSAERLKGVDSTLKIQPAELGDSAVYLCASSLSSGHNEQFFGPGTRLTVL.

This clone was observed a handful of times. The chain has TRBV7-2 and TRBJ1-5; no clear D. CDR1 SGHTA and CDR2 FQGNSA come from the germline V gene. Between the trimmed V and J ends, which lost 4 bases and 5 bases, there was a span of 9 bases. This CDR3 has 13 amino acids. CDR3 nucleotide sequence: TGTGCCAGCAGCTACCAACGAGATCAGCCCCAGCATTTT. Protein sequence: CASSYQRDQPQHF.

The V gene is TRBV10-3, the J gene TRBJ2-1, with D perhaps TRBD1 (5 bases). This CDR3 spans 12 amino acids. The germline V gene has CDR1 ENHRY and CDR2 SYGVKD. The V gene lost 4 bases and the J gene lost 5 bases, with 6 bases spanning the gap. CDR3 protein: CAISVQDNEQFF. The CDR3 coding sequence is TGTGCCATCAGTGTACAGGACAATGAGCAGTTCTTC.

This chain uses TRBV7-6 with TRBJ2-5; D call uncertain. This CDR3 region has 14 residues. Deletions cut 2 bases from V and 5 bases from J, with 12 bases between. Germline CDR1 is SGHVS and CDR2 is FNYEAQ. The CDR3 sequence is CASSLTGSRETQYF. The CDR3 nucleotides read TGTGCCAGCAGCTTAACGGGTTCCCGGGAGACCCAGTACTTC.

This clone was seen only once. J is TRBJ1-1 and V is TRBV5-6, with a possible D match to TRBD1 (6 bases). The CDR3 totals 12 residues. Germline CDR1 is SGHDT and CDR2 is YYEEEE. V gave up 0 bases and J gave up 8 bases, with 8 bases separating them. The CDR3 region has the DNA TGTGCCAGCAGCTTGGCGACAGGAGAAGCTTTCTTT. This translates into CASSLATGEAFF. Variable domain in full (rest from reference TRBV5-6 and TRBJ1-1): DAGVTQSPTHLIKTRGQQVTLRCSPKSGHDTVSWYQQALGQGPQFIFQYYEEEERQRGNFPDRFSGHQFPNYSSELNVNALLLGDSALYLCASSLATGEAFFGQGTRLTVV.

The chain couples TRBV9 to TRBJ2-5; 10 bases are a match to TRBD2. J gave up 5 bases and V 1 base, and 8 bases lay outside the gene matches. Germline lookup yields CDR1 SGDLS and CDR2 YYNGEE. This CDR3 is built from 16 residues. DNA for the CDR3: TGTGCCAGCAGCGTAAGAGCTAGCGGGAGTCGGGAGACCCAGTACTTC. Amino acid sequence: CASSVRASGSRETQYF.

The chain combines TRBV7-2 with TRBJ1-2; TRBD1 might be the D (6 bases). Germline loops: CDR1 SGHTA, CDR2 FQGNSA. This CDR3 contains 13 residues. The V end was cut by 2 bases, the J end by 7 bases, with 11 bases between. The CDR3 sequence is CASSLMDRGGYTF. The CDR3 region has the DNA TGTGCCAGCAGCTTAATGGACAGAGGTGGCTACACCTTC.

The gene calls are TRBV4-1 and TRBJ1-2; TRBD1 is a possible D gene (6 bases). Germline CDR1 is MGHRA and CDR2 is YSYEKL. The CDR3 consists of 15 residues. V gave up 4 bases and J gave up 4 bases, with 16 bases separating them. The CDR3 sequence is CASSLRDTVLYGYTF. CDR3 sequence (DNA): TGCGCCAGCAGCCTCCGGGACACCGTGCTCTATGGCTACACCTTC.

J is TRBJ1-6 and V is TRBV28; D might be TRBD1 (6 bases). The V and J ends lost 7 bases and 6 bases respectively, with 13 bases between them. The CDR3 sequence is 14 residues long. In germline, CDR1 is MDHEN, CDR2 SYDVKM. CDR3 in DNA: TGTGCCAGCATTCCGGGACACCTTAATTCACCCCTCCACTTT. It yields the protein CASIPGHLNSPLHF.

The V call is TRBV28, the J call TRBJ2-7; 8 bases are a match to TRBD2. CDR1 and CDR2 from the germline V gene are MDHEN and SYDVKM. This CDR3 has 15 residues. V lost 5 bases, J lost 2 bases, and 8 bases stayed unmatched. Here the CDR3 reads CASSPGTRGPYEQYF. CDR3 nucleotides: TGTGCCAGCAGTCCGGGGACTAGAGGCCCCTACGAGCAGTACTTC.

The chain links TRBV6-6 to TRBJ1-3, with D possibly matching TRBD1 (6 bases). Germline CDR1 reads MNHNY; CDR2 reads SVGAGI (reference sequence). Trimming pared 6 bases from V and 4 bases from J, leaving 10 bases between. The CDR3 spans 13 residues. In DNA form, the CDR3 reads TGTGCCAGCAGCCAAGACAGGGGAAACACCATATATTTT. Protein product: CASSQDRGNTIYF.

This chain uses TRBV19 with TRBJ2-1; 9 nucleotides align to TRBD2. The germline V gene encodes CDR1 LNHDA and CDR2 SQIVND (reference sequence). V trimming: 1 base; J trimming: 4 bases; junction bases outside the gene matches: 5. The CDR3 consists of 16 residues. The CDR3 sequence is CASSIGRSGGYNEQFF. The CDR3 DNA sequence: TGTGCCAGTAGTATAGGGAGGAGCGGGGGGTACAATGAGCAGTTCTTC.

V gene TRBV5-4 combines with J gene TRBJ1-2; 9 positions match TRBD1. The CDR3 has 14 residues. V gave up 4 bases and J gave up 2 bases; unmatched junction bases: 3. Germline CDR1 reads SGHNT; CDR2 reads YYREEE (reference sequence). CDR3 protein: CASSQTGGNYGYTF. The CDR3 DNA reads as TGTGCCAGCAGCCAAACAGGGGGCAACTATGGCTACACCTTC.

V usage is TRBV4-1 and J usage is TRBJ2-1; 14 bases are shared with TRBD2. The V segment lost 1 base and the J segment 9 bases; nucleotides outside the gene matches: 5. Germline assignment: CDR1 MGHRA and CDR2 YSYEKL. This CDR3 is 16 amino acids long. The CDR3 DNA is TGCGCCAGCAGCCAAGCCGGGACTAGCGGGAGCATTGAGCAGTTCTTC. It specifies CASSQAGTSGSIEQFF.

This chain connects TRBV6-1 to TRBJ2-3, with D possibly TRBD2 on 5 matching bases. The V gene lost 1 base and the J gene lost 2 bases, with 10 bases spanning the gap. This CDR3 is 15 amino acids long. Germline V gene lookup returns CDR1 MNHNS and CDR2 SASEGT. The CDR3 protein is CASSEGTLSTDTQYF. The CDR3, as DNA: TGTGCCAGCAGTGAAGGGACTCTTTCCACAGATACGCAGTATTTT.

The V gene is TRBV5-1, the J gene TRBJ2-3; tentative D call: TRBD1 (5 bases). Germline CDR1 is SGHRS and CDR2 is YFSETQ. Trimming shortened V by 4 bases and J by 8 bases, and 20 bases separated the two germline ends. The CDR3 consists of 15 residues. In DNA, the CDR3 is TGCGCCAGCAGCATCTCCGACAGCCTGACCCCTACGCAGTATTTT. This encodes CASSISDSLTPTQYF.

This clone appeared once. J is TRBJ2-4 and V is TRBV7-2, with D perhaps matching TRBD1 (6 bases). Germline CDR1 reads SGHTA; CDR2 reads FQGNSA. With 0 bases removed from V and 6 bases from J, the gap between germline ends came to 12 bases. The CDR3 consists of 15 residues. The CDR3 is CASSLAFTGRNIQYF. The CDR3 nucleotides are TGTGCCAGCAGCTTAGCGTTCACAGGGAGAAACATTCAGTACTTC.

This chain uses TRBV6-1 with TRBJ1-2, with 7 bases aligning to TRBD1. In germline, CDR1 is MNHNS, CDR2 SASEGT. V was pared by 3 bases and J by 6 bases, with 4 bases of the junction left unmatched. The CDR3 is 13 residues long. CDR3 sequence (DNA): TGTGCCAGCAGTGAGAGGGGGCCACATGGCTACACCTTC. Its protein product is CASSERGPHGYTF.

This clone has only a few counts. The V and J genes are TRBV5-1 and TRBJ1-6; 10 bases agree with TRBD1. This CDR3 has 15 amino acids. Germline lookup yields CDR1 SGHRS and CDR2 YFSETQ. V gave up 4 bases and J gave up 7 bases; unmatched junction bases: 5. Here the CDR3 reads CASSRGDRGNSPLHF. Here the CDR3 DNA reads TGCGCCAGCAGCCGAGGGGACAGGGGAAATTCACCCCTCCACTTT.

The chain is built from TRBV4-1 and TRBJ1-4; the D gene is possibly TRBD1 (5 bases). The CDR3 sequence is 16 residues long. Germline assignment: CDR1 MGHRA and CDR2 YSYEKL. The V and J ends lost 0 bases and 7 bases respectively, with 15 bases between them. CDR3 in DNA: TGCGCCAGCAGCCAAGAAGGGAGGGGCGCCGGTGAAAAACTGTTTTTT. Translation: CASSQEGRGAGEKLFF.

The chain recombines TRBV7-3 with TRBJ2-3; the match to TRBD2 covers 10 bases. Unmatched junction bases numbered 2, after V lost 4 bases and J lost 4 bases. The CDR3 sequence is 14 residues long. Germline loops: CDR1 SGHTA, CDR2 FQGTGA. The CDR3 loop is CASSSSGGSDTQYF. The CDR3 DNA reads TGTGCCAGCAGCTCTAGCGGGGGTTCAGATACGCAGTATTTT.

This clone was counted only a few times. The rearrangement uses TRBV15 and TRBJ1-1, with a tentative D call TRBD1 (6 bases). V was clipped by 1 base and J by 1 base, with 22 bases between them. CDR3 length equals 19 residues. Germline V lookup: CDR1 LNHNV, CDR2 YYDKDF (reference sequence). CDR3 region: CATSRGSWTADPKNTEAFF. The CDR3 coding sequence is TGTGCCACCAGCAGAGGTAGCTGGACAGCTGATCCCAAGAACACTGAAGCTTTCTTT.